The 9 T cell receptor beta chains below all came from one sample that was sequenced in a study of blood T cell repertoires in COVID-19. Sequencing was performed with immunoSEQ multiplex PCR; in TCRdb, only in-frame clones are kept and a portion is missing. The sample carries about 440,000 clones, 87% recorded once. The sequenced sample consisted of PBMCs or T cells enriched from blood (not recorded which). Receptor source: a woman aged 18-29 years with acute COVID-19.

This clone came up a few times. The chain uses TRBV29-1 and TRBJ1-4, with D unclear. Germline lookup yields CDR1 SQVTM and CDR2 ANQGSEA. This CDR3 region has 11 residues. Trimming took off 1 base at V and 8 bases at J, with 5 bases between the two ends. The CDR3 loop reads CSVEGREKLFF. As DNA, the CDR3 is TGCAGCGTTGAAGGGAGAGAAAAACTGTTTTTT.

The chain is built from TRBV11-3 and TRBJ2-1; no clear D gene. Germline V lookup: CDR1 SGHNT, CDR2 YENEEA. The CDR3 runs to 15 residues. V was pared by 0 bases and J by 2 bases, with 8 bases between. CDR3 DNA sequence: TGTGCCAGCAGCTTAGACCCATCCCCCTACAATGAGCAGTTCTTC. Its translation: CASSLDPSPYNEQFF.

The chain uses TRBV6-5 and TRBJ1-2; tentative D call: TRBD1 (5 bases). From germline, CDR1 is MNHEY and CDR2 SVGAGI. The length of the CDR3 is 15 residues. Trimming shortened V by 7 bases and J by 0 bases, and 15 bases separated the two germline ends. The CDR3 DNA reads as TGTGCCAGCACTGCCCTATTGGGGCCTAACTATGGCTACACCTTC. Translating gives CASTALLGPNYGYTF.

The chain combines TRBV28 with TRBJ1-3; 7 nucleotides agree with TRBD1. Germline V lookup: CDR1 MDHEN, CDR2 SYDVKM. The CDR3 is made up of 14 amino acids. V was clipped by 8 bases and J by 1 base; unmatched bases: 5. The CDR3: CASVSQGSGNTIYF. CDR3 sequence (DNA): TGTGCCAGCGTATCACAGGGGTCTGGAAACACCATATATTTT.

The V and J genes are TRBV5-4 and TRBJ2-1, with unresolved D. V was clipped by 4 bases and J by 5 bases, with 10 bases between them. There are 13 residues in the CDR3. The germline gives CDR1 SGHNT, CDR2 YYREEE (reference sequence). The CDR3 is CASSSNPNNEQFF. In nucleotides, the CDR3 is TGTGCCAGCAGCAGCAATCCTAACAATGAGCAGTTCTTC.

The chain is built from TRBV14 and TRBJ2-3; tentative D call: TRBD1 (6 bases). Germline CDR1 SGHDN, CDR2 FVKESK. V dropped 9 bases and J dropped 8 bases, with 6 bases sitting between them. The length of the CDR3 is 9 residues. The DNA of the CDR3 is TGTGCCAGACAGGGTACGCAGTATTTT. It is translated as CARQGTQYF.

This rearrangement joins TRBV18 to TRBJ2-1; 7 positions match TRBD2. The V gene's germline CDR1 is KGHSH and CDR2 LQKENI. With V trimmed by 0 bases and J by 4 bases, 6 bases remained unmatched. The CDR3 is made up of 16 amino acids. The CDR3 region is CASSPPQRDTYNEQFF. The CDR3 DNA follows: TGTGCCAGCTCACCACCGCAGCGGGATACTTACAATGAGCAGTTCTTC.

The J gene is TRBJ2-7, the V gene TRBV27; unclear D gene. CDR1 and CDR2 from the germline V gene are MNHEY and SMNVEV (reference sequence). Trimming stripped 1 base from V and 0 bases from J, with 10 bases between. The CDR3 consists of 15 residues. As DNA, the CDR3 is TGTGCCAGCAGTTTATACCCCCCGGGCTCCTACGAGCAGTACTTC. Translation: CASSLYPPGSYEQYF.

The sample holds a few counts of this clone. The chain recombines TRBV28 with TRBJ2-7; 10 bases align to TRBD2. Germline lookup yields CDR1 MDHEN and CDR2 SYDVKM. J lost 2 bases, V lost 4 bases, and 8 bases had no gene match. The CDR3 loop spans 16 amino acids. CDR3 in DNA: TGTGCCAGCAGTTCTAGCGGGGGCCGATTGACCTACGAGCAGTACTTC. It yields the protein CASSSSGGRLTYEQYF.